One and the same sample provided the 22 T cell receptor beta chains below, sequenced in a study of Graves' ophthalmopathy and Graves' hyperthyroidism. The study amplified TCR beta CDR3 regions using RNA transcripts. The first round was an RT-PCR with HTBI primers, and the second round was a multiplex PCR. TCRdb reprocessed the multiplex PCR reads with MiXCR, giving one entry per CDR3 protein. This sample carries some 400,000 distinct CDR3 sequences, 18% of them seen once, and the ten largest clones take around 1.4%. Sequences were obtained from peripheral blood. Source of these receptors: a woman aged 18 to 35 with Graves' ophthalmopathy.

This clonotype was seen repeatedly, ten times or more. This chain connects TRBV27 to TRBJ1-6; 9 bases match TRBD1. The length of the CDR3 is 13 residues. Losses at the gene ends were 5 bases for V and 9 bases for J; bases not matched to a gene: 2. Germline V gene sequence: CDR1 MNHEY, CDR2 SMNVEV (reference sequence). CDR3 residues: CASSKDRGSPLHF. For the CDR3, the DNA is TGTGCCAGCAGTAAGGACAGGGGTTCACCCCTCCACTTT.

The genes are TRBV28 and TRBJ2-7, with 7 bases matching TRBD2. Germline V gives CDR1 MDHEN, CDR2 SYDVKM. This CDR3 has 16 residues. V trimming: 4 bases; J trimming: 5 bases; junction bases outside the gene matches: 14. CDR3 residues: CASSSIGAGFKDEQYF. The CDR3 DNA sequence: TGTGCCAGCAGTTCGATCGGAGCGGGGTTTAAGGACGAGCAGTACTTC.

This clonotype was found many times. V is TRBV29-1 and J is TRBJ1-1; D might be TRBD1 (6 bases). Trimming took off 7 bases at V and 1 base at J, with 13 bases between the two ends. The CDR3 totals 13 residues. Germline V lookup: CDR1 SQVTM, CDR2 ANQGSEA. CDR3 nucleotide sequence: TGCAGCGCGGAAGGGACATCGAACACTGAAGCTTTCTTT. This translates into CSAEGTSNTEAFF.

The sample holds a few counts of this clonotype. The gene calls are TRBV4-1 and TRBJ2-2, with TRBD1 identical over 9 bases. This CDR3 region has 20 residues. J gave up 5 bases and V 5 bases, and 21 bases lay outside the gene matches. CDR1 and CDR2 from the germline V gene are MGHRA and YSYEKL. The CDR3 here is CASSSQRSLRGQGGTGELFF. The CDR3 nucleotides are TGCGCCAGCAGCAGCCAACGATCACTCCGGGGACAGGGAGGGACCGGGGAGCTGTTTTTT.

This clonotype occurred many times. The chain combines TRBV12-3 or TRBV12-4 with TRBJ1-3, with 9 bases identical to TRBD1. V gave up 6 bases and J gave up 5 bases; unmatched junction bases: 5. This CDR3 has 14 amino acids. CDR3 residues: CASRGTGNRNTIYF. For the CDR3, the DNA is TGTGCCAGCAGGGGGACAGGGAATAGAAACACCATATATTTT.

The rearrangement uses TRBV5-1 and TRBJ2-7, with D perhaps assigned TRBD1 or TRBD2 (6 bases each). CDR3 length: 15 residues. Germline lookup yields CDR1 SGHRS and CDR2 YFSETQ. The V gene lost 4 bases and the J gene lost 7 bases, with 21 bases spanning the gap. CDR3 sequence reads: CASSVGGLGAREQYF. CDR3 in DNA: TGCGCCAGCAGCGTAGGGGGGTTGGGGGCGCGGGAGCAGTACTTC.

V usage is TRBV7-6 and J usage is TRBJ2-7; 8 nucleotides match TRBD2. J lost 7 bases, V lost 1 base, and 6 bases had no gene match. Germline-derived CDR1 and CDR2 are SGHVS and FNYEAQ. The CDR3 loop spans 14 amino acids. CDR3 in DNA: TGTGCCAGCAGCTTAGGGCTAGCGGGTCATGAGCAGTACTTC. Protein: CASSLGLAGHEQYF.

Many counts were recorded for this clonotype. CDR3 amino acids: CAWSRTFWEQYF. CDR3 DNA sequence: TGTGCCTGGAGTCGGACCTTTTGGGAGCAGTACTTC. V gene TRBV30 combines with J gene TRBJ2-7; D remains unclear. This CDR3 spans 12 amino acids. V lost 2 bases and J lost 7, with 12 bases in between. Per the germline V gene, CDR1 is GTSNPN and CDR2 is SVGIG (reference sequence).

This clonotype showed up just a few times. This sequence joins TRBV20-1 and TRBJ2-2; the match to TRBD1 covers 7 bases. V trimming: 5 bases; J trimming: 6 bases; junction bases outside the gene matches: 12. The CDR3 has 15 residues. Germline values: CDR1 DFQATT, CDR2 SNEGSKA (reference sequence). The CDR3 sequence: CSAPLLQGRPGELFF. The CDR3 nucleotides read TGCAGTGCTCCCCTCCTACAGGGGCGCCCCGGGGAGCTGTTTTTT.

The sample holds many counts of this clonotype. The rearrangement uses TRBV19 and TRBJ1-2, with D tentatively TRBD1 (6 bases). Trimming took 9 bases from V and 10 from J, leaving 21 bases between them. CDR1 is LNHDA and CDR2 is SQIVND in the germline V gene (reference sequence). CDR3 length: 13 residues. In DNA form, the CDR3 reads TGTGCCAGCCAAAGCCCAGGACAGATCTTCTACACCTTC. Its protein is CASQSPGQIFYTF.

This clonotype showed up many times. The CDR3 DNA is TGCAGTGCTTACCAGCGGGGGGCCGGGGAGCTGTTTTTT. Translating gives CSAYQRGAGELFF. This chain joins TRBV20-1 and TRBJ2-2, with 9 bases lining up with TRBD2. The CDR3 length is 13 residues. Germline loops: CDR1 DFQATT, CDR2 SNEGSKA (reference sequence). The junction had 4 bases not matched to a gene; V was cut back by 5 bases and J by 6 bases.

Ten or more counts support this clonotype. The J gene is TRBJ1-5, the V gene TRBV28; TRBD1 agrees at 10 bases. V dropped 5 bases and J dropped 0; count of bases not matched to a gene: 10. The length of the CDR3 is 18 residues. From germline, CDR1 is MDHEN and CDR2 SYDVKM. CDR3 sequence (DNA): TGTGCCAGCAGTCCTAGGACAGGGGGGACCCATAGCAATCAGCCCCAGCATTTT. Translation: CASSPRTGGTHSNQPQHF. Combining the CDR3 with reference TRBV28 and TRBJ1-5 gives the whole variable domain DVKVTQSSRYLVKRTGEKVFLECVQDMDHENMFWYRQDPGLGLRLIYFSYDVKMKEKGDIPEGYSVSREKKERFSLILESASTNQTSMYLCASSPRTGGTHSNQPQHFGDGTRLSIL.

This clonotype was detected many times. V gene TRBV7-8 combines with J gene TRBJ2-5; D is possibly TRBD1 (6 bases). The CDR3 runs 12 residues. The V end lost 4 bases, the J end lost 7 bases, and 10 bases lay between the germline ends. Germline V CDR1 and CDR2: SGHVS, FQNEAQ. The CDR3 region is CASSWAQGTQYF. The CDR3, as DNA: TGTGCCAGCAGCTGGGCACAGGGGACCCAGTACTTC. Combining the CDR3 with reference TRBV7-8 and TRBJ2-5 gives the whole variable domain GAGVSQSPRYKVAKRGQDVALRCDPISGHVSLFWYQQALGQGPEFLTYFQNEAQLDKSGLPSDRFFAERPEGSVSTLKIQRTQQEDSAVYLCASSWAQGTQYFGPGTRLLVL.

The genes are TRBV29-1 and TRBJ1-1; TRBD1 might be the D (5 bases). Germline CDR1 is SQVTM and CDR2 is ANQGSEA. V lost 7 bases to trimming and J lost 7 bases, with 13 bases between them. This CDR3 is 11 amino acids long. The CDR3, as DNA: TGCAGCGGACTGATGAGGGGTGAAGCTTTCTTT. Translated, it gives CSGLMRGEAFF.

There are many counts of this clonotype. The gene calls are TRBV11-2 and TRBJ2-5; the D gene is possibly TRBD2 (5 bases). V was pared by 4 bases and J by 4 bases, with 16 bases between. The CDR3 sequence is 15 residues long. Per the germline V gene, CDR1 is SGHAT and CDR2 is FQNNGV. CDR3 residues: CASSSPVRGGETQYF. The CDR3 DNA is TGTGCCAGCAGCTCCCCCGTACGTGGAGGAGAGACCCAGTACTTC.

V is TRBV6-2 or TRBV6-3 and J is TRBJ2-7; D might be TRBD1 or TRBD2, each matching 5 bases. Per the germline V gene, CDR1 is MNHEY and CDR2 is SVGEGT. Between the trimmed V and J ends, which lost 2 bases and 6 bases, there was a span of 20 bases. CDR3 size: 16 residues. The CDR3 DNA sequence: TGTGCCAGCAGTTACACCGGGACGGATGTCCTTGGCGAGCAGTACTTC. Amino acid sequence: CASSYTGTDVLGEQYF.

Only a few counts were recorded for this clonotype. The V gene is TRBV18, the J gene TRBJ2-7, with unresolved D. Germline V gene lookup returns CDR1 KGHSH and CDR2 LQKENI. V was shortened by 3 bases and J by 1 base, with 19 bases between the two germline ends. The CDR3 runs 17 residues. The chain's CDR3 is CASSPSVPNTVSYEQYF. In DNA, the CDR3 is TGTGCCAGCTCACCTTCCGTACCCAACACGGTTTCCTACGAGCAGTACTTC.

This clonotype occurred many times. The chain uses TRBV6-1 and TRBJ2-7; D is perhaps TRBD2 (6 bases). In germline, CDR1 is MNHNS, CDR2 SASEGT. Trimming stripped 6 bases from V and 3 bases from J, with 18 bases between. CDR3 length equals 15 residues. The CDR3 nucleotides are TGTGCCAGCAGGCCCGGACGGACTATGCTCTACGAGCAGTACTTC. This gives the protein CASRPGRTMLYEQYF.

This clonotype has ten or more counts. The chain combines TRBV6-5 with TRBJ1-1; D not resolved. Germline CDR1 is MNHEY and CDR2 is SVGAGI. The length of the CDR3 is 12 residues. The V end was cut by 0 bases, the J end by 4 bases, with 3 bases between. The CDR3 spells CASSYSPTEAFF. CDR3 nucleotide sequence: TGTGCCAGCAGTTACTCACCCACTGAAGCTTTCTTT.

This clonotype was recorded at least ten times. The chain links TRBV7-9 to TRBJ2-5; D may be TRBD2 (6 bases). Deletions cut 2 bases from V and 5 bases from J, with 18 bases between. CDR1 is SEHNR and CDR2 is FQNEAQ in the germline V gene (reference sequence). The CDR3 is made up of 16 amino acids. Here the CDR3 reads CASSLILAMDGETQYF. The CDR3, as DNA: TGTGCCAGCAGCTTAATTCTAGCGATGGATGGCGAGACCCAGTACTTC.

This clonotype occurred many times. DNA for the CDR3: TGCAGCGGTACAGGGGGCGCTGGCTATGGCTACACCTTC. This encodes CSGTGGAGYGYTF. This chain links TRBV29-1 with TRBJ1-2; 9 nucleotides line up with TRBD1. Germline CDR1 and CDR2: SQVTM and ANQGSEA. The CDR3 is made up of 13 amino acids. Losses at the gene ends were 7 bases for V and 4 bases for J; bases not matched to a gene: 7.

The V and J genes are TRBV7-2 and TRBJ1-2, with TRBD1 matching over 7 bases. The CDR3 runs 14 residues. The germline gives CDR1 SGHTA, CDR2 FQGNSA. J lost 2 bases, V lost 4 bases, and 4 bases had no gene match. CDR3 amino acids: CASSWDRLNYGYTF. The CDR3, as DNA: TGTGCCAGCAGCTGGGACAGACTCAACTATGGCTACACCTTC.